This section outlines one T cell receptor (beta chain) sequence together with its context. The data originate from a study of blood T cell repertoires in COVID-19. Study-wide context: Samples of COVID-19 (acute and convalescent) were obtained from the United States, Italy and Spain. Nucleic acid was either cDNA or gDNA, and it came from T cells, B-cell-depleted T cells, or PBMCs.

This CDR3 has 15 amino acids. The V and J ends lost 2 bases and 4 bases respectively, with 10 bases between them. From germline, CDR1 is SGHNT and CDR2 YYREEE (reference sequence). In the original workflow: Estimated nucleated cell counts came from reference gene primer amplification. The data were produced by immunoSEQ multiplex PCR, yet TCRdb's version contains in-frame clones alone and is incomplete. The V and J calls and clone size were taken over from that table, and D and trimming were inferred from the DNA. The sample contains 99,000 or so clones, 80% to 90% of which appear only once. This chain uses TRBV5-4 with TRBJ2-6; D gene uncertain. The sample consisted of peripheral blood. This TCR came from a man in his fifties or sixties with acute or convalescent COVID-19. CDR3 sequence (DNA): TGTGCCAGCAGCTTCTCGAGTACCGGGGCCAACGTCCTGACTTTC. This codes for CASSFSSTGANVLTF.